These 12 T cell receptor beta chains came from one sample sequenced in a study of blood T cells in healthy people across ages. Primed by a sample-barcoded 5' primer and a J-beta primer mix, a second PCR proceeded for about 6 to 12 cycles. TCRdb redid the calling of the 5' RACE reads with MiXCR, one entry per CDR3 protein. The sample has about 640,000 distinct CDR3 sequences, about 54% seen once. Sequencing input: blood. These receptors all stem from a man aged 60 to 75 in good health.

This clonotype was observed a handful of times. V gene TRBV20-1 combines with J gene TRBJ2-7; 8 bases agree with TRBD1. Germline CDR1 is DFQATT and CDR2 is SNEGSKA (reference sequence). V was clipped by 6 bases and J by 0 bases; unmatched bases: 10. The CDR3 is made up of 15 amino acids. The CDR3, as DNA: TGCAGTGCACGAAATCCGGGACAGGACTCCTACGAGCAGTACTTC. Amino acids: CSARNPGQDSYEQYF.

The V and J genes are TRBV20-1 and TRBJ1-2; 12 bases are shared with TRBD1. In germline, CDR1 is DFQATT, CDR2 SNEGSKA (reference sequence). V gave up 5 bases and J gave up 4 bases; unmatched junction bases: 2. The CDR3 contains 13 residues. CDR3 loop: CSAGTGGAYGYTF. As DNA, the CDR3 is TGCAGTGCTGGGACAGGGGGCGCCTATGGCTACACCTTC.

The chain employs TRBV5-1 and TRBJ1-1, with TRBD1 identical over 8 bases. The ends lost 3 bases at V and 4 bases at J; junction bases unmatched: 8. This CDR3 spans 15 amino acids. The germline V gene has CDR1 SGHRS and CDR2 YFSETQ. The CDR3 coding sequence is TGCGCCAGCAGCTCCCAGGGACAGGAGGGCACTGAAGCTTTCTTT. Its translation: CASSSQGQEGTEAFF. Full variable domain (remainder filled in from reference TRBV5-1 and TRBJ1-1): KAGVTQTPRYLIKTRGQQVTLSCSPISGHRSVSWYQQTPGQGLQFLFEYFSETQRNKGNFPGRFSGRQFSNSRSEMNVSTLELGDSALYLCASSSQGQEGTEAFFGQGTRLTVV.

The rearrangement links TRBV7-2 to TRBJ2-5, with 9 bases that match TRBD1. Germline V gene lookup returns CDR1 SGHTA and CDR2 FQGNSA. This CDR3 has 14 residues. With V trimmed by 2 bases and J by 4 bases, 2 bases remained unmatched. The CDR3 bases are TGTGCCAGCAGCTTAAACAGGGGGCGAGAGACCCAGTACTTC. This translates into CASSLNRGRETQYF.

The CDR3 region is CASSELYFGPEAFF. In DNA form, the CDR3 reads TGCGCCAGCAGTGAGTTGTATTTCGGCCCTGAAGCTTTCTTT. The chain combines TRBV10-2 with TRBJ1-1; no definite D call. The CDR3 sequence is 14 residues long. CDR1 is WSHSY and CDR2 is SAAADI in the germline V gene. V lost 1 base and J 6 bases, leaving 12 bases between the germline ends.

A remark on this clonotype: This clone may be a read error of a much larger clone one base away. CDR3 region: CASRGRAGGPLETQYF. For the CDR3, the DNA is TGTGCCAGCAGAGGACGAGCGGGGGGGCCTTTGGAGACCCAGTACTTC. The rearrangement links TRBV6-2 or TRBV6-3 to TRBJ2-5; TRBD2 aligns across 10 bases. V was pared by 6 bases and J by 5 bases, with 12 bases of the junction left unmatched. From germline, CDR1 is MNHEY and CDR2 SVGEGT. This CDR3 is 16 amino acids long.

This clonotype was recorded a few times. The V gene is TRBV4-1, the J gene TRBJ1-6; 7 bases are shared with TRBD1. CDR1 and CDR2 from the germline V gene are MGHRA and YSYEKL. This CDR3 has 15 amino acids. With 6 bases clipped from V and 7 bases from J, the junction kept 9 bases outside the gene matches. CDR3 bases: TGCGCCAGCAGACGCCAGGGGGGGAAAAATTCACCCCTCCACTTT. It specifies CASRRQGGKNSPLHF.

Only a few counts were recorded for this clonotype. This rearrangement joins TRBV29-1 to TRBJ2-1, with 9 bases fitting TRBD2. After removal of 7 bases from V and 1 base from J, the junction contained 17 bases not matched to a gene. CDR1 and CDR2 from the germline V gene are SQVTM and ANQGSEA. The CDR3 spans 18 residues. The CDR3 here is CSASPGLAGFGSYNEQFF. CDR3 bases: TGCAGCGCATCCCCTGGCCTAGCGGGGTTTGGATCCTACAATGAGCAGTTCTTC.

The chain has TRBV20-1 and TRBJ2-7; tentatively, D is TRBD2 (5 bases). Germline V lookup: CDR1 DFQATT, CDR2 SNEGSKA (reference sequence). The CDR3 has 13 amino acids. V shed 1 base and J shed 7 bases, with 14 bases lying between them. Here the CDR3 reads CSARAPGVWEQYF. In DNA, the CDR3 is TGCAGTGCTAGAGCACCCGGGGTTTGGGAGCAGTACTTC.

The chain couples TRBV27 to TRBJ2-1, with D tentatively TRBD2 (6 bases). Trimming took 10 bases from V and 2 from J, leaving 18 bases between them. The germline gives CDR1 MNHEY, CDR2 SMNVEV (reference sequence). The CDR3 is 15 residues long. CDR3 sequence: CATHRAGQPYNEQFF. CDR3 nucleotides: TGTGCCACTCACCGAGCGGGCCAACCCTACAATGAGCAGTTCTTC.

Ten or more counts support this clonotype. The chain uses TRBV7-9 and TRBJ2-6; possibly TRBD1 or TRBD2 for D (5 bases each). Trimming shortened V by 3 bases and J by 1 base, and 7 bases separated the two germline ends. Per germline, CDR1 SEHNR and CDR2 FQNEAQ (reference sequence). This CDR3 is 15 amino acids long. The CDR3 region is CASSFGASGANVLTF. CDR3 in DNA: TGTGCCAGCAGCTTCGGGGCGTCTGGGGCCAACGTCCTGACTTTC.

The chain links TRBV20-1 to TRBJ2-7; D gene unclear. The length of the CDR3 is 15 residues. V dropped 3 bases and J dropped 0 bases, with 15 bases sitting between them. Germline V gene lookup returns CDR1 DFQATT and CDR2 SNEGSKA (reference sequence). The CDR3 is CSASSGALSSYEQYF. The CDR3 DNA sequence: TGCAGTGCTAGTTCAGGCGCCTTGAGCTCCTACGAGCAGTACTTC.